This is a list of T cell receptor beta chains from one sample in a study of brain T cells in children with intractable seizures. Assay: immunoSEQ multiplex PCR; the TCRdb copy retains only in-frame clones and omits some. The data contain some 64,000 clones, roughly 95% of them singletons. This sample comprised peripheral blood, obtained at surgery. Receptor source: a boy less than two years old with focal cortical dysplasia and intractable seizures. Both conserved end residues are trimmed from each CDR3. Clone size is given for some rows only: seen once, a few or many times, or a class if the clone is expanded.

CDR3 protein: ASRPDRSSPLH; clone size: NA; V gene: TRBV7-2
CDR3 protein: ASSLDRGYEKLF; clone size: NA; V gene: TRBV7-9
CDR3 protein: ASSDDSSREETQY; clone size: NA; V gene: TRBV6-1
CDR3 protein: ASSPRGTNEKLF; clone size: NA; V gene: TRBV27
CDR3 protein: ASSLVAGQNEQF; clone size: once; V gene: TRBV5-1
CDR3 protein: ASSSTGGSNQPQH; clone size: NA; V gene: TRBV6-5
CDR3 protein: ASSYSDGIAAYEQY; clone size: NA; V gene: TRBV6-2/TRBV6-3
CDR3 protein: ASSVDRGREQY; clone size: NA; V gene: TRBV5-4
CDR3 protein: ASSFFRTRGTGELF; clone size: NA; V gene: TRBV7-2
CDR3 protein: ASSALAGSDTQY; clone size: NA; V gene: TRBV7-2
CDR3 protein: ASSWSSSEQY; clone size: NA; V gene: TRBV7-9
CDR3 protein: ASDRARGDTQY; clone size: NA; V gene: TRBV9
CDR3 protein: ASSQPLGRIDDEQY; clone size: once; V gene: TRBV6-2/TRBV6-3
CDR3 protein: ASSISGYGYT; clone size: once; V gene: TRBV7-2
CDR3 protein: ASSLAGSDTQY; clone size: NA; V gene: TRBV5-4
CDR3 protein: ASSFSAGVRGEQY; clone size: NA; V gene: TRBV11-2
CDR3 protein: ASSPGKRVSSYNEQF; clone size: NA; V gene: TRBV11-2
CDR3 protein: ASSYARDNSPLH; clone size: NA; V gene: TRBV6-2/TRBV6-3
CDR3 protein: ASSSRTSGLGPGELF; clone size: NA; V gene: TRBV7-2
CDR3 protein: ASSLFGGAYNEQF; clone size: NA; V gene: TRBV5-1
CDR3 protein: ASSQETDRAYGYT; clone size: NA; V gene: TRBV3-1/TRBV3-2
CDR3 protein: ACSGGELLNEQF; clone size: NA; V gene: TRBV6-6
CDR3 protein: SAKRGYEQY; clone size: NA; V gene: TRBV20-1
CDR3 protein: ASSEGDSSKQF; clone size: NA; V gene: TRBV6-1
CDR3 protein: ASSEYLEMAF; clone size: NA; V gene: TRBV25-1
CDR3 protein: ASSPRQKNVLT; clone size: NA; V gene: TRBV18
CDR3 protein: AISESVEGNEKLF; clone size: NA; V gene: TRBV10-3
CDR3 protein: ASSLGFRRTDTQY; clone size: NA; V gene: TRBV7-3
CDR3 protein: ASSQDPRGRGSEKLF; clone size: NA; V gene: TRBV4-2
CDR3 protein: ASTSMPGGGYGYT; clone size: NA; V gene: TRBV19
CDR3 protein: ASSSTGTPSQTQY; clone size: NA; V gene: TRBV6-2/TRBV6-3
CDR3 protein: SASQGAQRNQPQH; clone size: NA; V gene: TRBV20-1
CDR3 protein: ASSGARTGELF; clone size: NA; V gene: TRBV23-1
CDR3 protein: ASSPKRDHEQY; clone size: NA; V gene: TRBV18
CDR3 protein: ASSSGLPYWEQY; clone size: NA; V gene: TRBV28
CDR3 protein: ASSSLTANYGYT; clone size: NA; V gene: TRBV7-8
CDR3 protein: ASSSRYYEQY; clone size: NA; V gene: TRBV7-2
CDR3 protein: ASSQVRTSGGYNEQF; clone size: NA; V gene: TRBV4-1
CDR3 protein: SVHEADEQF; clone size: NA; V gene: TRBV29-1
CDR3 protein: ASNIRPGHYGYT; clone size: once; V gene: TRBV19
CDR3 protein: ASSQGVRRVYNEQF; clone size: NA; V gene: TRBV3-1/TRBV3-2
CDR3 protein: ASSLLGMNYGYT; clone size: NA; V gene: TRBV4-1
CDR3 protein: ASSLALGAITEAF; clone size: NA; V gene: TRBV7-2
CDR3 protein: ASSLVTANYGYT; clone size: NA; V gene: TRBV11-2
CDR3 protein: ASSWKTSGIPNEQF; clone size: NA; V gene: TRBV5-1
CDR3 protein: ASSPGTGIYGYT; clone size: NA; V gene: TRBV7-2
CDR3 protein: ASSHAGTGSYEQY; clone size: NA; V gene: TRBV4-1
CDR3 protein: ASSLTSGQETQY; clone size: NA; V gene: TRBV7-2
CDR3 protein: ASSREPRTGHGYT; clone size: NA; V gene: TRBV6-5
CDR3 protein: ASSSTGASNQPQH; clone size: NA; V gene: TRBV7-2
CDR3 protein: ASSLPGTHEQY; clone size: NA; V gene: TRBV12-3/TRBV12-4
CDR3 protein: ASSLVWRYNEQF; clone size: NA; V gene: TRBV11-2
CDR3 protein: AISESKKGGETQY; clone size: NA; V gene: TRBV10-3